The next 27 T cell receptor beta chains were all read from a single sample in a study of T cell repertoires in cytomegalovirus infection. MiXCR was run by TCRdb on the reads, yielding one entry per CDR3 protein. Found here are fewer than 200,000 distinct CDR3 sequences, approximately 19% of them singletons; the top ten hold less than 3.5%. Sequencing was carried out using PBMCs. The receptors were sampled from a human donor in good health (CMV status not recorded). Some clones in this sample may be carry-over from other donors' samples.

This clonotype was seen ten or more times. The genes are TRBV7-3 and TRBJ1-6, with 7 bases identical to TRBD1. CDR3 length equals 16 residues. The V gene end was trimmed by 0 bases and the J gene end by 5 bases; junction bases not matched to a gene: 4. Germline-derived CDR1 and CDR2 are SGHTA and FQGTGA. CDR3 protein: CASSLTGTADNSPLHF. The CDR3 DNA reads TGTGCCAGCAGCTTAACCGGGACAGCCGATAATTCACCCCTCCACTTT.

Of note for this clonotype: Given a much more abundant clone one base away, this may be a read error. The V call is TRBV6-2 or TRBV6-3, the J call TRBJ1-1, with D perhaps matching TRBD1 (6 bases). Germline V lookup: CDR1 MNHEY, CDR2 SVGEGT. The CDR3 contains 17 residues. CDR3 coding DNA: TGTACCAGCAGTTACTCGATAAGTTACAGGGAACACACTGAAGCTTTCTTT. Amino acids: CTSSYSISYREHTEAFF.

The table lists this clonotype with many counts. The chain carries TRBV7-2 and TRBJ2-7, with TRBD2 matching over 12 bases. The CDR3 contains 14 residues. Trimming cost V 5 bases and J 6 bases; bases outside gene matches: 5. Germline CDR1 and CDR2: SGHTA and FQGNSA. CDR3 DNA: TGTGCCAGCAGCGTGCTAGCGGGAGGGCCCGAGCAGTACTTC. This encodes CASSVLAGGPEQYF.

This clonotype came up a few times. The chain combines TRBV5-1 with TRBJ1-1; 10 positions match TRBD1. Germline trimming cut 0 bases from V and 3 bases from J; bases unmatched to any gene: 2. The V gene's germline CDR1 is SGHRS and CDR2 YFSETQ. The CDR3 has 15 amino acids. The CDR3 protein is CASSLVGTGDTEAFF. The CDR3 bases are TGCGCCAGCAGCTTGGTCGGGACAGGGGACACTGAAGCTTTCTTT.

This clonotype was counted a few times. V gene TRBV6-6 combines with J gene TRBJ2-1, with D maybe TRBD2 (5 bases). Germline loops: CDR1 MNHNY, CDR2 SVGAGI (reference sequence). This CDR3 comprises 14 residues. V was pared by 4 bases and J by 6 bases, with 13 bases between. The CDR3 coding sequence is TGTGCCAGCAGTTTTGAGGGAATTGTCAATGAGCAGTTCTTC. It encodes CASSFEGIVNEQFF.

This clonotype was recorded a few times. The V gene is TRBV29-1, the J gene TRBJ2-7, with 8 bases matching TRBD1. CDR3 size: 13 residues. Germline values: CDR1 SQVTM, CDR2 ANQGSEA. Trimming removed 6 bases from V and 3 bases from J; junction bases left unmatched: 7. CDR3 sequence: CSVSGGPVYEQYF. The CDR3 bases are TGCAGCGTATCAGGGGGCCCGGTCTACGAGCAGTACTTC.

This clonotype was counted only a few times. The J gene is TRBJ2-5, the V gene TRBV5-6, with a possible D match to TRBD1 (6 bases). Germline V gene sequence: CDR1 SGHDT, CDR2 YYEEEE. CDR3 length: 14 amino acids. The V end lost 9 bases, the J end lost 3 bases, and 18 bases lay between the germline ends. CDR3 DNA: TGTGCCACACGGGGCAGGGGATACGAAGAGACCCAGTACTTC. Encoded protein: CATRGRGYEETQYF.

The chain joins TRBV20-1 to TRBJ2-3; no reliable D call. Germline lookup yields CDR1 DFQATT and CDR2 SNEGSKA (reference sequence). The V gene lost 7 bases and the J gene lost 6 bases, with 20 bases spanning the gap. The CDR3 is 14 amino acids. The CDR3 coding sequence is TGCAGTGTAGAAATACACGGGTCCCGGGATACGCAGTATTTT. As protein: CSVEIHGSRDTQYF.

This clonotype has more than one count but fewer than ten. The rearrangement links TRBV7-3 to TRBJ2-1, with TRBD2 matching 13 bases. Germline V gene data show CDR1 as SGHTA and CDR2 as FQGTGA. After removal of 5 bases from V and 7 bases from J, the junction contained 11 bases not matched to a gene. The CDR3 is 17 amino acids. Here the CDR3 DNA reads TGTGCCAGCAGCGTCTCCGCGGGACTAGCGGGGAAAAATGAGCAGTTCTTC. The encoded protein is CASSVSAGLAGKNEQFF.

In this sample, this clonotype turned up a few times. The chain couples TRBV20-1 to TRBJ2-3; 10 nucleotides match TRBD2. CDR1 is DFQATT and CDR2 is SNEGSKA in the germline V gene (reference sequence). V shed 1 base, J shed 6 bases, and the junction held 7 bases outside the gene matches. The CDR3 covers 15 residues. The CDR3 nucleotides read TGCAGTGCTAGAGGCGTACTAGCGGGAACTGATACGCAGTATTTT. As protein: CSARGVLAGTDTQYF.

The chain combines TRBV11-2 with TRBJ2-1; 8 bases are a match to TRBD2. CDR1 and CDR2 (germline): SGHAT, FQNNGV. Trimming at V came to 7 bases and at J to 0 bases, leaving 17 bases not matched to a gene. This CDR3 is 19 amino acids long. CDR3 residues: CASTHQGAGDQSSYNEQFF. In DNA, the CDR3 is TGTGCCAGCACCCATCAAGGAGCGGGGGACCAGAGCTCCTACAATGAGCAGTTCTTC.

The V gene is TRBV19, the J gene TRBJ1-6; the match to TRBD1 covers 9 bases. Per the germline V gene, CDR1 is LNHDA and CDR2 is SQIVND (reference sequence). This CDR3 contains 15 residues. V lost 3 bases, J lost 7 bases, and 4 bases stayed unmatched. The CDR3 reads CASSILGQGNSPLHF. The CDR3 DNA follows: TGTGCCAGTAGTATTCTGGGACAGGGAAATTCACCCCTCCACTTT.

V is TRBV6-4 and J is TRBJ2-3; tentatively, D is TRBD2 (6 bases). This CDR3 is 14 amino acids long. V was pared by 7 bases and J by 2 bases, with 13 bases between. Germline CDR1 MRHNA, CDR2 SNTAGT. In DNA, the CDR3 is TGTGCCAGCATTGGCGCGGGAAACACAGATACGCAGTATTTT. Protein: CASIGAGNTDTQYF.

At least ten counts were recorded for this clonotype. The V gene is TRBV7-8, the J gene TRBJ2-1; the D gene is possibly TRBD1 (6 bases). CDR1 SGHVS and CDR2 FQNEAQ come from the germline V gene. V dropped 1 base and J dropped 0 bases, with 10 bases sitting between them. The CDR3 is 16 amino acids. CDR3 bases: TGTGCCAGCAGCTTAGTTGACAGGCGCTCCTACAATGAGCAGTTCTTC. Amino acid sequence: CASSLVDRRSYNEQFF.

The chain joins TRBV6-5 to TRBJ1-1; 7 bases agree with TRBD1. This CDR3 comprises 16 residues. J gave up 1 base and V 2 bases, and 7 bases lay outside the gene matches. Germline loops: CDR1 MNHEY, CDR2 SVGAGI. CDR3 protein: CASSYGNRGANTEAFF. The CDR3 coding sequence is TGTGCCAGCAGTTACGGTAACAGGGGCGCGAACACTGAAGCTTTCTTT.

The chain is built from TRBV24-1 and TRBJ2-1; 9 bases line up with TRBD1. Germline lookup yields CDR1 KGHDR and CDR2 SFDVKD. This CDR3 has 14 amino acids. Trimming removed 5 bases from V and 10 bases from J; junction bases left unmatched: 8. In DNA, the CDR3 is TGTGCCACCAGTGCTCTGCCGGGACAGGGCGAGCAGTTCTTC. Translated, it gives CATSALPGQGEQFF.

The J gene is TRBJ2-7, the V gene TRBV9; D is undetermined. The V gene's germline CDR1 is SGDLS and CDR2 YYNGEE. The CDR3 totals 13 residues. Trimming shortened V by 4 bases and J by 7 bases, and 15 bases separated the two germline ends. In DNA, the CDR3 is TGTGCCAGCAGCTCCGGGCATCCGCGGGAGCAGTACTTC. This translates into CASSSGHPREQYF.

About this clonotype itself: With a much larger clone just one base away, this may be a read error. The J gene is TRBJ1-5, the V gene TRBV4-2; D ambiguous. The CDR3 has 16 residues. The germline CDR1 and CDR2 sequences are LGHNA and YNFKEQ. This CDR3 is CASSQEAIYSNQPHHF. The CDR3 bases are TGTGCCAGCAGCCAAGAAGCCATTTATAGCAATCAGCCCCATCATTTT.

This clonotype was detected many times. The V and J genes are TRBV12-3 or TRBV12-4 and TRBJ2-5, with TRBD1 identical over 8 bases. The V and J ends lost 7 bases and 4 bases, in that order; junction bases with no gene match: 8. The CDR3 has 14 residues. The DNA for the CDR3 is TGTGCCAGCACCCCTGGCAGGGGGCCAGAGACCCAGTACTTC. Protein: CASTPGRGPETQYF.

The chain carries TRBV2 and TRBJ2-2; 12 bases line up with TRBD2. Germline V gene sequence: CDR1 SNHLY, CDR2 FYNNEI. The V and J ends lost 5 bases and 3 bases, in that order; junction bases with no gene match: 7. The CDR3 runs 17 residues. CDR3 residues: CASSRTSGEIYTGELFF. CDR3 bases: TGTGCCAGCAGTCGGACTAGCGGGGAAATCTACACCGGGGAGCTGTTTTTT.

In its sample, this clonotype was seen many times. Sequence at one end of the junction differs from germline and may be a read error. The rearrangement uses TRBV5-1 and TRBJ1-1; TRBD1 matches at 8 bases. The CDR3 length is 14 residues. Germline CDR1 reads SGHRS; CDR2 reads YFSETQ. DNA for the CDR3: TGTGCCAGCAGCCCCGGGACAGGGAACACTGAAGCTTTCTTT. Its protein is CASSPGTGNTEAFF.

Of note for this clonotype: With a much larger clone just one base away, this may be a read error. The genes are TRBV11-2 and TRBJ2-7; a weak D match, TRBD2 (6 bases). Germline loops: CDR1 SGHAT, CDR2 FQNNGV. Between the trimmed V and J ends, which lost 4 bases and 2 bases, there was a span of 15 bases. The CDR3 spans 15 residues. CDR3 sequence: CASSSRNGGTYEQYF. As DNA, the CDR3 is TGTGCCAGCAGCTCGCGGAATGGGGGGACCTACGAGCAGTACTTC. Using reference TRBV11-2 and TRBJ2-7 for the parts outside the CDR3, the full variable domain is EAGVAQSPRYKIIEKRQSVAFWCNPISGHATLYWYQQILGQGPKLLIQFQNNGVVDDSQLPKDRFSAERLKGVDSTLKIQPAKLEDSAVYLCASSSRNGGTYEQYFGPGTRLTVT.

V usage is TRBV10-3 and J usage is TRBJ1-4; the D is unclear. V dropped 10 bases and J dropped 6 bases, with 15 bases sitting between them. CDR1 is ENHRY, CDR2 SYGVKD, per germline. CDR3 size: 13 residues. In nucleotides, the CDR3 is TGTGCCACATCGCTCCAGAGGGATGAAAAACTGTTTTTT. This codes for CATSLQRDEKLFF.

DNA of the CDR3: TGTGCCAGCAGTTCCAACCCGGGACAGGGAGAGACCCAGTACTTC. Translation gives CASSSNPGQGETQYF. V gene TRBV28 combines with J gene TRBJ2-5, with 9 bases matching TRBD1. CDR3 length equals 15 residues. Losses at the gene ends were 4 bases for V and 4 bases for J; bases not matched to a gene: 7. Per the germline V gene, CDR1 is MDHEN and CDR2 is SYDVKM. The variable domain in full, completed from reference TRBV28 and TRBJ2-5, reads DVKVTQSSRYLVKRTGEKVFLECVQDMDHENMFWYRQDPGLGLRLIYFSYDVKMKEKGDIPEGYSVSREKKERFSLILESASTNQTSMYLCASSSNPGQGETQYFGPGTRLLVL.

To note about this clonotype: Relative to the germline gene, one junction end is altered; a read error may explain this. CDR3 region: CANSPPTPGIGYTF. In DNA, the CDR3 is TGTGCCAACAGCCCCCCCACTCCGGGGATCGGCTACACCTTC. This chain connects TRBV7-2 to TRBJ1-2; unclear D gene. Per the germline V gene, CDR1 is SGHTA and CDR2 is FQGNSA. The CDR3 has 14 amino acids.

Comment on this clonotype: Mismatch with germline at one junction end may stem from a read error. The rearrangement joins TRBV11-3 to TRBJ2-3, with 7 bases lining up with TRBD1. In germline, CDR1 is SGHNT, CDR2 YENEEA. The CDR3 loop spans 13 amino acids. The CDR3 region is CVSSSTGAYTQYF. For the CDR3, the DNA is TGTGTCAGCAGCAGCACAGGGGCATATACGCAGTATTTT.

This clonotype was detected many times. The genes are TRBV7-8 and TRBJ2-7, with D perhaps TRBD1 (5 bases). Trimming stripped 1 base from V and 2 bases from J, with 15 bases between. Germline assignment: CDR1 SGHVS and CDR2 FQNEAQ. The CDR3 spans 16 residues. CDR3: CASSLDRPYSTYEQYF. The CDR3 coding sequence is TGTGCCAGCAGCTTAGACAGGCCCTATAGTACCTACGAGCAGTACTTC. The full variable domain, completed using reference TRBV7-8 and TRBJ2-7, is GAGVSQSPRYKVAKRGQDVALRCDPISGHVSLFWYQQALGQGPEFLTYFQNEAQLDKSGLPSDRFFAERPEGSVSTLKIQRTQQEDSAVYLCASSLDRPYSTYEQYFGPGTRLTVT.